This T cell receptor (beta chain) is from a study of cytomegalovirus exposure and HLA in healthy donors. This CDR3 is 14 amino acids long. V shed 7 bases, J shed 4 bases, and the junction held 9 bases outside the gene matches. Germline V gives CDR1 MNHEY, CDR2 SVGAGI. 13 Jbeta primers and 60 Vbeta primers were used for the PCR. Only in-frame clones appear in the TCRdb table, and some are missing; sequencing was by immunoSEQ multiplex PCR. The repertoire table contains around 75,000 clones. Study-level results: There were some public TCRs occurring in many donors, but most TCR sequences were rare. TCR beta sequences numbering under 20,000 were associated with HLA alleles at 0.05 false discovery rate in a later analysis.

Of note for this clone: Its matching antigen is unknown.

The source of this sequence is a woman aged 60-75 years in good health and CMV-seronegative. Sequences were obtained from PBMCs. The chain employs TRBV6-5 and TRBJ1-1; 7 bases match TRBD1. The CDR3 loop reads CASNYRGGGTEAFF. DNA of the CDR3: TGTGCCAGCAACTACAGGGGAGGTGGCACTGAAGCTTTCTTT.